Listed below are T cell receptor beta chains from one sample, sequenced in a study of cytomegalovirus exposure and HLA in healthy donors. The data were produced by immunoSEQ multiplex PCR, yet TCRdb's version contains in-frame clones alone and is incomplete. Counted here are roughly 200,000 clones, approximately 82% occurring once; the ten biggest clones make up approximately 1.7%. The sequencing sample was made of PBMCs. These receptor sequences come from a man aged 35-49 years in good health and CMV-seropositive. Each CDR3 is given with its conserved first and last residue. A D gene is named only where the DNA matches it firmly. Clone size, where shown, is once, few, many, or a class for clones that have expanded.

TRBJ2-1 few - TRBV19 CASSIAGGSSYNEQFF TGTGCCAGTAGTATAGCAGGGGGGAGCTCCTACAATGAGCAGTTCTTC
TRBJ1-5 - TRBD1 TRBV28 CASSFTGAIGNQPQHF TGTGCCAGCAGTTTCACAGGGGCTATTGGCAATCAGCCCCAGCATTTT
TRBJ1-1 - TRBD1 TRBV7-9 CASSPFRGANTEAFF TGTGCCAGCAGCCCTTTCAGGGGGGCGAACACTGAAGCTTTCTTT
TRBJ1-4 few TRBD1 TRBV18 CASSRQGADEKLFF TGTGCCAGCTCACGACAGGGGGCTGATGAAAAACTGTTTTTT
TRBJ2-7 - - TRBV5-1 CASSSLPPGDSWAGEQYF TGCGCCAGCAGCTCCTTGCCACCCGGGGACTCCTGGGCCGGGGAGCAGTACTTC
TRBJ1-1 - - TRBV11-2 CASSTGPEAFF TGTGCCAGCAGCACAGGCCCTGAAGCTTTCTTT
TRBJ2-2 - - TRBV10-1 CASSRGETGELFF TGCGCCAGCTCCAGGGGTGAGACCGGGGAGCTGTTTTTT
TRBJ2-5 - - TRBV6-5 CATEGGLETQYF TGTGCCACCGAGGGGGGGTTAGAGACCCAGTACTTC
TRBJ2-5 once TRBD1 TRBV11-1 CASSSDREETQYF TGTGCCAGCAGCTCGGACAGGGAAGAGACCCAGTACTTC
TRBJ1-3 few - TRBV27 CASSSGRGNTIYF TGTGCCAGCAGTTCAGGGCGTGGAAACACCATATATTTT
TRBJ2-3 - TRBD2 TRBV29-1 CSVELGEGSTDTQYF TGCAGCGTTGAACTGGGGGAGGGAAGCACAGATACGCAGTATTTT
TRBJ2-1 once TRBD2 TRBV6-9 CASSSQREDNEQFF TGTGCCAGCAGTTCGCAGCGGGAGGACAATGAGCAGTTCTTC
TRBJ2-7 - TRBD2 TRBV4-2 CASSLAAGGSDEQYF TGTGCCAGCAGCTTAGCGGCGGGAGGTTCCGACGAGCAGTACTTC
TRBJ2-1 - - TRBV5-4 CASSLYPETRPYNEQFF TGTGCCAGCAGCTTGTATCCCGAGACTAGACCCTACAATGAGCAGTTCTTC
TRBJ2-7 few TRBD1 TRBV14 CASSPPGQGTEQYF TGTGCCAGCAGCCCCCCGGGACAGGGTACCGAGCAGTACTTC
TRBJ1-2 few - TRBV5-8 CASSLVGGRGYTF TGTGCCAGCAGCCTTGTCGGGGGGCGCGGCTACACCTTC
TRBJ1-2 - - TRBV7-9 CASSPGANYGYTF TGTGCCAGCAGCCCCGGTGCCAACTATGGCTACACCTTC
TRBJ2-1 - - TRBV21-1 CASSKPKGFVYNEQFF TGTGCCAGCAGCAAACCGAAGGGGTTCGTTTACAATGAGCAGTTCTTC
TRBJ1-2 - - TRBV19 CASSIRGNYGYTF TGTGCCAGTAGTATTCGAGGTAACTATGGCTACACCTTC
TRBJ2-1 once TRBD2 TRBV6-6 CASSLAGGPYNEQFF TGTGCCAGCAGCTTAGCGGGAGGGCCCTACAATGAGCAGTTCTTC